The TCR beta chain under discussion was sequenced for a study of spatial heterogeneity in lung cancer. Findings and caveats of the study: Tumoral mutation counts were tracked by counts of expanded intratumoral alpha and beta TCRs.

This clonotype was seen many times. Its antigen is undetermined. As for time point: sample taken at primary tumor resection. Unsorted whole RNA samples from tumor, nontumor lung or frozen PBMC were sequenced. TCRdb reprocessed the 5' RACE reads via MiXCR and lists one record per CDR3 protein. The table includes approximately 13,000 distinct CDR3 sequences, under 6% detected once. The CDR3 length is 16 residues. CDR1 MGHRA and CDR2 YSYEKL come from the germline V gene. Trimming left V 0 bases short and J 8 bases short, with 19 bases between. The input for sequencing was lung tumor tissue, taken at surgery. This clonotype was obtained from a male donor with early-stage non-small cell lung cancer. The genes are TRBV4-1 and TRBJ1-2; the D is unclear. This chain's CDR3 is CASSQDPPGAQRGYTF. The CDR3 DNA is TGCGCCAGCAGCCAAGATCCGCCAGGCGCCCAGAGGGGCTACACCTTC.